This T cell receptor beta chain was sequenced for a study of CD8 T cells in ankylosing spondylitis. A word on this clonotype: Antigen: not known.

TCRdb re-analysed the 5' RACE reads in MiXCR, keeping a single row per CDR3 protein. The table records 80,000 to 100,000 distinct CDR3 sequences, 8.8% of them present only once. Overall study findings and caveats: Within ankylosing spondylitis blood, a TCR beta motif made up of roughly eight highly homologous variants appeared to be characteristic. It was reported that disease-linked clones were significantly enriched in matched ankylosing spondylitis synovial fluid.

Material for sequencing was blood, either unsorted or a sorted T cell fraction (not recorded which). This TCR was recovered from a male donor with ankylosing spondylitis or in good health (not recorded which).

CDR3 DNA sequence: TGCGCCAGCAGCTTGGATCCCGGGGGGCAGTCCTACGAGCAGTACTTC. Its protein is CASSLDPGGQSYEQYF. The chain uses TRBV5-1 and TRBJ2-7, with D maybe TRBD2 (7 bases). CDR1 and CDR2 (germline): SGHRS, YFSETQ. Trimming cost V 0 bases and J 1 base, with 14 bases left between them. The CDR3 length is 16 residues.